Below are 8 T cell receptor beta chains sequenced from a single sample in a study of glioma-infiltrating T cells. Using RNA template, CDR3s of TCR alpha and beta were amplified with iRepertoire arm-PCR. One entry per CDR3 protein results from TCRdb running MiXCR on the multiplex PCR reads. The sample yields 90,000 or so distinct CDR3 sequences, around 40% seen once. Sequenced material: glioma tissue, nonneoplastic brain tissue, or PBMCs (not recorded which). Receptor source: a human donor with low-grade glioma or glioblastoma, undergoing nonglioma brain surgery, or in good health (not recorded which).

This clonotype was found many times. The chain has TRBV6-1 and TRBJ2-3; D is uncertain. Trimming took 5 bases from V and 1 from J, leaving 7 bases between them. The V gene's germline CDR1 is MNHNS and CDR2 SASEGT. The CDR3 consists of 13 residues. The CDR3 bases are TGTGCCAGCAGTTATCTGGGCACAGATACGCAGTATTTT. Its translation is CASSYLGTDTQYF.

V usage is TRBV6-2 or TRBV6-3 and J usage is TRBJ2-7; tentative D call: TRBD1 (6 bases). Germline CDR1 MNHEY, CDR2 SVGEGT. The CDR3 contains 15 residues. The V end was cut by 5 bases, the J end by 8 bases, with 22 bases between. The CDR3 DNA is TGTGCCAGCAGTCGCCCCGGGACATTGTTCTATAAGCAGTACTTC. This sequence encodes CASSRPGTLFYKQYF.

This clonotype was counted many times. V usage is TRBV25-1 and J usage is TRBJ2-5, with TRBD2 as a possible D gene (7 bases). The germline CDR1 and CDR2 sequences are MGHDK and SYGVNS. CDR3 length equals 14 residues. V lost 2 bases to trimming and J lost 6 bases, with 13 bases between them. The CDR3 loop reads CASSEAGAGKTQYF. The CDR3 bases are TGTGCCAGCAGTGAAGCGGGGGCCGGAAAGACCCAGTACTTC.

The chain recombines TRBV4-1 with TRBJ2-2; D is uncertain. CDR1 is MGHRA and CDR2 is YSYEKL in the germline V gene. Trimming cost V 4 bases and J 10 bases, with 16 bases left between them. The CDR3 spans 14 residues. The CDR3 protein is CASSPASRNEELFF. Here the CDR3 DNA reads TGCGCCAGCAGCCCTGCCAGTCGCAACGAGGAGCTGTTTTTT.

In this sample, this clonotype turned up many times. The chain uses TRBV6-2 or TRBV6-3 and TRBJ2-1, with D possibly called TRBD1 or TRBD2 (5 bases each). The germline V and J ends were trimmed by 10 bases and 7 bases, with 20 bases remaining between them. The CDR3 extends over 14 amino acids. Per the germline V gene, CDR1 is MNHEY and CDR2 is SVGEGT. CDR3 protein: CATSGTARGNEQFF. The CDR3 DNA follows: TGTGCCACTTCCGGGACCGCCCGGGGAAATGAGCAGTTCTTC.

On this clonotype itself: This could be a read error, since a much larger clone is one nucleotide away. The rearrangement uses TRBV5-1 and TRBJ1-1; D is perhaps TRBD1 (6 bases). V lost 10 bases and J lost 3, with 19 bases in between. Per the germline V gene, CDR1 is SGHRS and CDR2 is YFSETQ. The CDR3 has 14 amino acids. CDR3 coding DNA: TGCGCCGGCGAAGGGGGACGGGGGGACACTGAAGCTTTCTTT. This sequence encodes CAGEGGRGDTEAFF.

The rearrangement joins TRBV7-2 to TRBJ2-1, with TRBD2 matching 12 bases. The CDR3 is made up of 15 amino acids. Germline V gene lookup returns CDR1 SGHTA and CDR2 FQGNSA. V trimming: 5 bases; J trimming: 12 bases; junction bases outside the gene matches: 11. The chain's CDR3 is CASSPWTSGNRVQFF. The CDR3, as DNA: TGTGCCAGCAGCCCGTGGACTAGCGGGAACCGGGTGCAGTTCTTC.

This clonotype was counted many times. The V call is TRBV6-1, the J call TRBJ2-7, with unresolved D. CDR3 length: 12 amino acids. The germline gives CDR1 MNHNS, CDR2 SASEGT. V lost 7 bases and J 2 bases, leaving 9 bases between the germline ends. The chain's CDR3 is CASTEGPYEQYF. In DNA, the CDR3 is TGTGCCAGCACCGAAGGACCCTACGAGCAGTACTTC.